This T cell receptor (beta chain) emerged from a study of cytomegalovirus exposure and HLA in healthy donors. Study results and caveats: Three chains linked to CMV were shown in vitro to be specific for CMV antigens. Sequencing likely produced, as an artifact, a cluster of highly shared sequence variants.

The germline V gene has CDR1 SGHRS and CDR2 YFSETQ. This CDR3 has 16 amino acids. The J segment lost 0 bases and the V segment lost 1 base, leaving 5 bases of the junction unmatched. Researchers ran the PCR with 60 Vbeta and 13 Jbeta primers. This table comes from immunoSEQ multiplex PCR, and its TCRdb copy is limited to in-frame clones, with some not included. The data hold 100,000 to 150,000 clones, with 81% observed a single time. This clone was found a few times. The antigen is undetermined. The V and J genes are TRBV5-1 and TRBJ2-7; TRBD1 matches at 9 bases. The sequence was collected from a man younger than 35 in good health and CMV-seropositive. Material for sequencing was PBMCs. CDR3 in amino acids: CASSLTGTGSSYEQYF. In nucleotides, the CDR3 is TGCGCCAGCAGCTTGACCGGGACAGGGAGCTCCTACGAGCAGTACTTC.